The clone carrying this TCR beta chain was picked up a small number of times. This sample is drawn from a study of blood T cell repertoires in COVID-19. At the level of the study: Sample material is recorded as cDNA or gDNA derived from T cells, B-cell-depleted T cells, or PBMCs.

Sequencing used immunoSEQ multiplex PCR; TCRdb keeps in-frame clones, though not all of them. Here the sample spans 90,000 to 110,000 clones, 81% being singletons. Germline loops: CDR1 MDHEN, CDR2 SYDVKM. The CDR3 covers 14 residues. The germline V and J ends were trimmed by 1 base and 1 base, with 7 bases remaining between them. The origin of this receptor is a man at least 80 years old with acute or convalescent COVID-19. The sample comprised peripheral blood. The chain carries TRBV28 and TRBJ1-1; D is undetermined. The CDR3 DNA follows: TGTGCCAGCAGTTTATACACTACGAACACTGAAGCTTTCTTT. Translating it yields CASSLYTTNTEAFF.